This TCR beta chain was recovered during a study of T cells in Graves' hyperthyroidism and ophthalmopathy. Deletions cut 5 bases from V and 0 bases from J, with 8 bases between. The CDR3 runs to 14 residues. There were TCR beta CDR3 regions amplified from RNA transcripts. An initial round of RT-PCR targeting the TCR CDR3 relied on the HTBI primer set. TCRdb reprocessed the multiplex PCR reads with MiXCR, giving one entry per CDR3 protein. The sample contains 800,000 or so distinct CDR3 sequences, 38% of which appear only once. This clonotype was detected only a few times. This chain connects TRBV12-3 or TRBV12-4 to TRBJ1-3; possible D gene TRBD1, 5 bases. Sequencing input: blood. This clonotype was sampled from a man younger than 35 with Graves' hyperthyroidism. In DNA, the CDR3 is TGTGCCAGCAGTCATACAGGCTCTGGAAACACCATATATTTT. It translates to CASSHTGSGNTIYF.